The sequence of this T cell receptor beta chain was determined in a study of radiotherapy plus CTLA-4 blockade in lung cancer. Study information: Across the patients, objective responses occurred in approximately 19%, and disease control in about 29%.

Focal radiation was given together with CTLA-4 blockade (ipilimumab) to patients with chemo-refractory metastatic non-small-cell lung cancer. Per the germline V gene, CDR1 is SGHRS and CDR2 is YFSETQ. The CDR3 totals 16 residues. About this clone itself: What it recognizes is unknown.

Profiled with immunoSEQ multiplex PCR; TCRdb holds only in-frame clones, not every one. Here the sample spans 65,000 to 100,000 clones, 80% to 85% being singletons. Study conclusions and caveats: In blood, early T cell clone dynamics reportedly predicted response best, together with interferon-beta. Tumor-derived TCR clones expanded in blood after radiotherapy plus ipilimumab.

The sequencing here drew on peripheral blood, taken from a patient treated with radiotherapy plus ipilimumab. The clonotype originates from a human donor with non-small cell lung cancer who had stable disease on radiotherapy plus ipilimumab. The chain couples TRBV5-1 to TRBJ2-5; D is possibly TRBD1 or TRBD2 (5 bases each). The J call may be faulty, since TRBJ2-7 better matches the DNA end. The CDR3 sequence is CASSNRPGRDSYEQYF. CDR3 bases: TGCGCCAGCAGCAATCGGCCGGGACGAGACTCCTACGAGCAGTACTTC.